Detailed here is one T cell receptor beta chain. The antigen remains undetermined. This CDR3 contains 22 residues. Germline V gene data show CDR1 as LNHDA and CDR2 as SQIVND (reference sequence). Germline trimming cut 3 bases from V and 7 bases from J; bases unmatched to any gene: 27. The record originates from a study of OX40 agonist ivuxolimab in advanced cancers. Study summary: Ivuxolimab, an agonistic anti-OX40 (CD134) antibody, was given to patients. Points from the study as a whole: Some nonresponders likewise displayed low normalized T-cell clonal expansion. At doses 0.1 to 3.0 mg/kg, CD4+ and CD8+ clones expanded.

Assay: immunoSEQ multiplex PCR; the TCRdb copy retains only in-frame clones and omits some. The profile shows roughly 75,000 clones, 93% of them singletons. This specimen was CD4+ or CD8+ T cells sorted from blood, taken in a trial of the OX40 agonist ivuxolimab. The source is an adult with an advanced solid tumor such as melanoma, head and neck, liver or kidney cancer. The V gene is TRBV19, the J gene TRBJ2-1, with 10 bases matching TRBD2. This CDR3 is CASSITTLEREGQLGTGNEQFF. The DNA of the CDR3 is TGTGCCAGTAGTATTACGACCCTAGAGCGGGAGGGCCAGTTGGGTACGGGGAATGAGCAGTTCTTC.